A selection of T cell receptor beta chains follows, all from one sample in a study of T cell responses to AZD1222 COVID-19 vaccine. Produced via immunoSEQ multiplex PCR; TCRdb's table is partial and in-frame only. Here the sample spans nearly 110,000 clones, about 92% being singletons. The sample consisted of peripheral blood, taken 28 days after the second AZD1222 dose. Receptors originate from an adult who received the AZD1222 COVID-19 vaccine. The CDR3 runs from the conserved cysteine through the conserved F or W. A D gene is named only where the DNA matches it firmly. A clone size is listed for some rows: how often the clone was seen (once, few, many), or a class if it is expanded.

size: .
D: TRBD1
length: 12
V: TRBV29-1
CDR3: CSAQGAWETQYF

size: .
D: .
length: 16
V: TRBV5-1
CDR3: CASSLDVAVGGNEQFF

size: .
D: TRBD1
length: 17
V: TRBV5-4
CDR3: CASRPGTGGGSTGELFF

size: .
D: TRBD1
length: 15
V: TRBV4-1
CDR3: CASSLGTEKGNTIYF

size: .
D: TRBD1
length: 15
V: TRBV6-5
CDR3: CASSLGQGAGDGYTF

size: .
D: .
length: 13
V: TRBV9
CDR3: CASSPGSRYEQYF

size: .
D: .
length: 14
V: TRBV29-1
CDR3: CSVEGSQNTDTQYF

size: once
D: .
length: 10
V: TRBV29-1
CDR3: CSVEGYGYTF

size: .
D: .
length: 14
V: TRBV3-1/TRBV3-2
CDR3: CASRKEGGINEQFF

size: .
D: .
length: 13
V: TRBV2
CDR3: CASSVTSGNTIYF

size: .
D: .
length: 14
V: TRBV19
CDR3: CASSTGTDGEKLFF

size: .
D: .
length: 16
V: TRBV18
CDR3: CASSPSAAYSNQPQHF

size: once
D: .
length: 12
V: TRBV12-3/TRBV12-4
CDR3: CASTLGDLPQHF

size: .
D: .
length: 15
V: TRBV19
CDR3: CASSIRKPYQETQYF

size: few
D: TRBD1
length: 13
V: TRBV5-8
CDR3: CASGQGAQNIQYF

size: .
D: .
length: 14
V: TRBV7-9
CDR3: CASSLTGPGGEQYF

size: .
D: .
length: 13
V: TRBV11-2
CDR3: CASSVGRLGEQYF

size: .
D: TRBD1
length: 15
V: TRBV5-5
CDR3: CASSLVQGDNQPQHF

size: .
D: .
length: 12
V: TRBV7-9
CDR3: CASSSQGLTQYF

size: few
D: .
length: 13
V: TRBV6-5
CDR3: CASSLPVGGELFF

size: .
D: TRBD1
length: 16
V: TRBV6-5
CDR3: CASSYSSRTGASEQYF

size: once
D: .
length: 16
V: TRBV2
CDR3: CASSLQGIGTNEKLFF

size: .
D: .
length: 12
V: TRBV7-9
CDR3: CASSPQGSEAFF